Below are 9 T cell receptor beta chains sequenced from a single sample in a study of blood T cell repertoires in COVID-19. The repertoire was sequenced with immunoSEQ multiplex PCR; TCRdb's copy has only in-frame clones and lacks some. Altogether hundreds of thousands of clones are present, about 85% being singletons, with the ten largest covering roughly 3%. Sequenced material: peripheral blood. These TCRs come from a man aged 18 to 35 with active or convalescent COVID-19.

V is TRBV11-2 and J is TRBJ1-5; D call uncertain. CDR1 is SGHAT and CDR2 is FQNNGV in the germline V gene. The CDR3 has 13 residues. Trimming took 5 bases from V and 6 from J, leaving 11 bases between them. CDR3 bases: TGTGCCAGCAGCCGGGGAGAGGTTCAGCCCCAGCATTTT. Protein product: CASSRGEVQPQHF.

V gene TRBV5-1 combines with J gene TRBJ1-5; D is perhaps TRBD1 (6 bases). Trimming took off 0 bases at V and 6 bases at J, with 13 bases between the two ends. CDR1 is SGHRS, CDR2 YFSETQ, per germline. The CDR3 covers 15 residues. The CDR3 coding sequence is TGCGCCAGCAGCTTGGAGGCGGGGGCCAGTCAGCCCCAGCATTTT. Residues: CASSLEAGASQPQHF.

This clone was counted between two and nine times. The chain employs TRBV9 and TRBJ1-5, with D uncertain. The CDR3 totals 14 residues. Germline assignment: CDR1 SGDLS and CDR2 YYNGEE. Trimming left V 3 bases short and J 4 bases short, with 11 bases between. CDR3 DNA sequence: TGTGCCAGCAGCGCCCCTCCCCTGAATCAGCCCCAGCATTTT. Protein product: CASSAPPLNQPQHF.

The chain combines TRBV5-6 with TRBJ1-1, with 8 bases that match TRBD1. This CDR3 is 12 amino acids long. Germline V gene lookup returns CDR1 SGHDT and CDR2 YYEEEE. Trimming took 4 bases from V and 11 from J; bases not matched to a gene: 7. CDR3 sequence: CASSRTGPAAFF. CDR3 nucleotides: TGTGCCAGCAGCCGGACAGGGCCCGCCGCTTTCTTT. Supplemented by reference TRBV5-6 and TRBJ1-1, the full variable domain reads DAGVTQSPTHLIKTRGQQVTLRCSPKSGHDTVSWYQQALGQGPQFIFQYYEEEERQRGNFPDRFSGHQFPNYSSELNVNALLLGDSALYLCASSRTGPAAFFGQGTRLTVV.

This clone was counted a single time. The chain has TRBV30 and TRBJ2-1; 10 nucleotides line up with TRBD2. J gave up 9 bases and V 1 base, and 9 bases lay outside the gene matches. The CDR3 loop spans 15 amino acids. Per the germline V gene, CDR1 is GTSNPN and CDR2 is SVGIG (reference sequence). The CDR3 DNA sequence: TGTGCCTGGAGTGCCGAGCGGGGGGGCCCGGGTGAGCAGTTCTTC. It translates to CAWSAERGGPGEQFF.

The CDR3 DNA reads as TGTGCCAGCAGGGAATCTATAGCTGCCGTGGCTTTCTTT. Its protein product is CASRESIAAVAFF. The chain employs TRBV6-4 and TRBJ1-1; no firm D call. This CDR3 spans 13 amino acids. Trimming stripped 6 bases from V and 11 bases from J, with 19 bases between. Per germline, CDR1 MRHNA and CDR2 SNTAGT.

The CDR3 coding sequence is TGTGCCAGCAGCTTAGAAGCGGGGGGCCAGGCTACGCAGTATTTT. It specifies CASSLEAGGQATQYF. This chain connects TRBV7-2 to TRBJ2-3; the match to TRBD2 covers 9 bases. V lost 1 base, J lost 8 bases, and 7 bases stayed unmatched. The CDR3 is made up of 15 amino acids. Germline CDR1 reads SGHTA; CDR2 reads FQGNSA.

V is TRBV9 and J is TRBJ1-1, with 10 bases fitting TRBD1. The V segment lost 2 bases and the J segment 4 bases; nucleotides outside the gene matches: 8. The CDR3 contains 16 residues. Per germline, CDR1 SGDLS and CDR2 YYNGEE. The CDR3 protein is CASSVGGTGVGTEAFF. The CDR3 region has the DNA TGTGCCAGCAGCGTTGGCGGGACAGGGGTTGGCACTGAAGCTTTCTTT.

About this clone: Germline and junction disagree at one end, which may indicate a read error. The rearrangement uses TRBV3-1 (or the pseudogene TRBV3-2) and TRBJ1-1; 7 bases are a match to TRBD1. Germline V gives CDR1 LGHDT, CDR2 YNNKEL (reference sequence). This CDR3 spans 13 amino acids. The CDR3, as DNA: TGTGCCAGCACCAAACAGGGGAACGCTGAAGCTTTCTTT. It translates to CASTKQGNAEAFF.